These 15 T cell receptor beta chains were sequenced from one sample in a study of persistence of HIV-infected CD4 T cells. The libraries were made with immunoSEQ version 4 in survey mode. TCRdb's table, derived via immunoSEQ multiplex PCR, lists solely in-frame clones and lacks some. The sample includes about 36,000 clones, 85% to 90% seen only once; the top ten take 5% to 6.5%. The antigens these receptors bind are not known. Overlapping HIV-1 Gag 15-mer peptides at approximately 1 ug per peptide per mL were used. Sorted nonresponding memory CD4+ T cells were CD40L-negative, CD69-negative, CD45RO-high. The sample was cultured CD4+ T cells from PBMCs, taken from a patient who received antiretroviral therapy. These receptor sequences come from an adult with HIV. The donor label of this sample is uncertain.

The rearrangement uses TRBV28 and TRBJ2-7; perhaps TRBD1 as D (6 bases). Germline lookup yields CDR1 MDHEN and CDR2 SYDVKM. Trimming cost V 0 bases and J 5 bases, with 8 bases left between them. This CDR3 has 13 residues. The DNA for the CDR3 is TGTGCCAGCAGTTTATGGGGGGCGGACGAGCAGTACTTC. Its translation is CASSLWGADEQYF.

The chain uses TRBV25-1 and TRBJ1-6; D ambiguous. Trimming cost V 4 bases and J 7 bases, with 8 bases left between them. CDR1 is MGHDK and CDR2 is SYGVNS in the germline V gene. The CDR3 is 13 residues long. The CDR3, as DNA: TGTGCCAGCAGTGTTGCCCAGAATTCACCCCTCCACTTT. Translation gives CASSVAQNSPLHF. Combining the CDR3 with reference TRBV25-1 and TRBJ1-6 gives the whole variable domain EADIYQTPRYLVIGTGKKITLECSQTMGHDKMYWYQQDPGMELHLIHYSYGVNSTEKGDLSSESTVSRIRTEHFPLTLESARPSHTSQYLCASSVAQNSPLHFGNGTRLTVT.

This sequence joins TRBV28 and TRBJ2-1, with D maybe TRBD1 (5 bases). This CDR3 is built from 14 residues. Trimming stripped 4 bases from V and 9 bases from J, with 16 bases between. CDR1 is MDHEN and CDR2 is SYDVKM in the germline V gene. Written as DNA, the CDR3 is TGTGCCAGCAGTTCCCAGCAGGGTTGGCGTGAGCAGTTCTTC. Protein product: CASSSQQGWREQFF.

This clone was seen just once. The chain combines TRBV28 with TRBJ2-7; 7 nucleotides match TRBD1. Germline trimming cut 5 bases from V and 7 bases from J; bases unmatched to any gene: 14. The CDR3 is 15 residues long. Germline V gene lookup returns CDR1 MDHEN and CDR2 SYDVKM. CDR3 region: CASSPNPIGTEEQYF. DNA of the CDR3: TGTGCCAGCAGTCCTAATCCGATAGGGACAGAGGAGCAGTACTTC.

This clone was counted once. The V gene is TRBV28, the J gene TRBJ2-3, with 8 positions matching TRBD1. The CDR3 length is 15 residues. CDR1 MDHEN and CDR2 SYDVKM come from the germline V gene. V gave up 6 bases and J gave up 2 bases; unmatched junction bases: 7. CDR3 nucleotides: TGTGCCAGCAGCCGCCGGGACAGGCCCACAGATACGCAGTATTTT. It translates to CASSRRDRPTDTQYF.

CDR3 amino acids: CASSLAGTGDNSPLHF. In DNA, the CDR3 is TGTGCCAGCAGTTTGGCGGGTACAGGAGATAATTCACCCCTCCACTTT. The chain has TRBV28 and TRBJ1-6; possibly TRBD1 for D (5 bases). This CDR3 has 16 residues. With 3 bases removed from V and 5 bases from J, the gap between germline ends came to 14 bases. Germline V gives CDR1 MDHEN, CDR2 SYDVKM.

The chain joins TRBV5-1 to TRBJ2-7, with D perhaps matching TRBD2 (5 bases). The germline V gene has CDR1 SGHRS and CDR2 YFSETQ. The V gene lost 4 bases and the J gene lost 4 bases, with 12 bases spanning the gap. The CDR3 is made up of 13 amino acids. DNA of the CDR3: TGCGCCAGCAGCCACGGATCGGGATACGAGCAGTACTTC. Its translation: CASSHGSGYEQYF.

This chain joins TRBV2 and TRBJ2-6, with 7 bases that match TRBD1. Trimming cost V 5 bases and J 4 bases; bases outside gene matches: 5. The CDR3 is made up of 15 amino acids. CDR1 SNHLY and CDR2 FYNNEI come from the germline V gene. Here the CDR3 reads CASSTDRVGANVLTF. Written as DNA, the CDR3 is TGTGCCAGCAGTACCGACAGGGTCGGGGCCAACGTCCTGACTTTC.

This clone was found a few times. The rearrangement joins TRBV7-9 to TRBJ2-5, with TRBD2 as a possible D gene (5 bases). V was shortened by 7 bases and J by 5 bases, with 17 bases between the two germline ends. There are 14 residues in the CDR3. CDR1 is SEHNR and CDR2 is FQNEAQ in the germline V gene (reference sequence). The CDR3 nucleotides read TGTGCCAGCACCTTCCCCCTAGCTTGGGAGACCCAGTACTTC. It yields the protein CASTFPLAWETQYF.

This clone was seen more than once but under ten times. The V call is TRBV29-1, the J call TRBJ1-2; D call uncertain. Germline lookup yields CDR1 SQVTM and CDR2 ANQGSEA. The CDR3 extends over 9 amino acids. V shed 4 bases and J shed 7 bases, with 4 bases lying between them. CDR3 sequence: CSVGGGYTF. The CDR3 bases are TGCAGCGTTGGAGGTGGCTACACCTTC.

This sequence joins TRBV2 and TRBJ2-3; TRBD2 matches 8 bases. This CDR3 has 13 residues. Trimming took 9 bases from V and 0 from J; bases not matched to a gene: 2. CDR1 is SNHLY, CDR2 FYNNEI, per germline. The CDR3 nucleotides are TGTGCCAGGGGGACTAGGAGCACAGATACGCAGTATTTT. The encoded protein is CARGTRSTDTQYF.

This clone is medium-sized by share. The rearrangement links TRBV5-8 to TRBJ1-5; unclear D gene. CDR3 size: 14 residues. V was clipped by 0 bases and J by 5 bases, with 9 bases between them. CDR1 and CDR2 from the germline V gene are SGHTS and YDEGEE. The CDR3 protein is CASSLVSVYQPQHF. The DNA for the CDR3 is TGTGCCAGCAGCTTGGTGTCAGTTTATCAGCCCCAGCATTTT.

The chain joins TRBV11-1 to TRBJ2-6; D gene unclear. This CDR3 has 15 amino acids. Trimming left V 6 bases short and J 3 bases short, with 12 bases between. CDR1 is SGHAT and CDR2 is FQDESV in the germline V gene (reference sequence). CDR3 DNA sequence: TGTGCCAGCAGTCGAGACCTTTTTGGGGCCAACGTCCTGACTTTC. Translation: CASSRDLFGANVLTF.

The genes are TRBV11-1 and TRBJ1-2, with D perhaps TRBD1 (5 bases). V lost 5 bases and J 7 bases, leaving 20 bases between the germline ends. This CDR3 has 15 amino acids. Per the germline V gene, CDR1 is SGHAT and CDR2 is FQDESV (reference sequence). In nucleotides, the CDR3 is TGTGCCAGCAGCCGGGACGCGGGTGTACTGACTGGCTACACCTTC. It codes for CASSRDAGVLTGYTF. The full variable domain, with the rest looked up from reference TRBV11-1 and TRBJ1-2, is EAEVAQSPRYKITEKSQAVAFWCDPISGHATLYWYRQILGQGPELLVQFQDESVVDDSQLPKDRFSAERLKGVDSTLKIQPAELGDSAMYLCASSRDAGVLTGYTFGSGTRLTVV.

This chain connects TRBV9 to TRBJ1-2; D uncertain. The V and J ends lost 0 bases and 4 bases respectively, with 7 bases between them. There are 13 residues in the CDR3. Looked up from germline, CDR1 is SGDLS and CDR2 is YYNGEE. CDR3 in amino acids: CASSVVTGYGYTF. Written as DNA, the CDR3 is TGTGCCAGCAGCGTAGTGACGGGCTATGGCTACACCTTC.